This TCR beta chain was sequenced during a study of blood T cell repertoires in COVID-19. Participants spanned ages about 18 to 100 years and resided in about two dozen US areas. In germline, CDR1 is SGHTA, CDR2 FQGNSA. The CDR3 has 19 residues. Trimming cost V 1 base and J 4 bases; bases outside gene matches: 12. Profiling relied on immunoSEQ multiplex PCR, and the TCRdb table lists in-frame clones only, not all of them. This table has hundreds of thousands of clones, roughly 80% appearing once. This TCR was recovered from a man aged 35-49 years who had been exposed to COVID-19. Sequencing was performed on PBMCs or T cells enriched from blood (not recorded which). The V and J genes are TRBV7-2 and TRBJ2-1; 11 positions agree with TRBD2. CDR3 in DNA: TGTGCCAGCAGCTTAGTGGGCCTAGCGGGAGGTCCGGGATACAATGAGCAGTTCTTC. It translates to CASSLVGLAGGPGYNEQFF.